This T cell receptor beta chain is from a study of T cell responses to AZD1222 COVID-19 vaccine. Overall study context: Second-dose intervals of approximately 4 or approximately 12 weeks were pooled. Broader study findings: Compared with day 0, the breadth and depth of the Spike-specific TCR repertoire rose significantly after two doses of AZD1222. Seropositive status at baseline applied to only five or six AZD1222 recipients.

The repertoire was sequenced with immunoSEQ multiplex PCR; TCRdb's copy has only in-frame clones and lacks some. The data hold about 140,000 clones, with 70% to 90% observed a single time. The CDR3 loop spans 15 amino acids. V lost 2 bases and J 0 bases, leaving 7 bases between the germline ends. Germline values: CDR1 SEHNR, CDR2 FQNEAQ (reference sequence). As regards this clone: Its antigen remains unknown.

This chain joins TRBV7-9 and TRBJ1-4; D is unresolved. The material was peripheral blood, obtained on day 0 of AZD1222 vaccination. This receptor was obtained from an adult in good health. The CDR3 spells CASSLSTATNEKLFF. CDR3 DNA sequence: TGTGCCAGCAGCTTAAGTACAGCAACTAATGAAAAACTGTTTTTT. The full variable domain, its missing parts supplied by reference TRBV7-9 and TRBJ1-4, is DTGVSQNPRHKITKRGQNVTFRCDPISEHNRLYWYRQTLGQGPEFLTYFQNEAQLEKSRLLSDRFSAERPKGSFSTLEIQRTEQGDSAMYLCASSLSTATNEKLFFGSGTQLSVL.